Shown below are 13 T cell receptor beta chains from a single sample sequenced in a study of blood T cell repertoires in COVID-19. The protocol was immunoSEQ multiplex PCR, while the TCRdb copy is restricted to in-frame clones and leaves out a portion. This sample has approximately 92,000 clones, with over 60% found just once. The sample taken for sequencing was peripheral blood. Receptors were obtained from a man aged 45 to 65 who had recovered from COVID-19.

The chain uses TRBV3-1 (or the pseudogene TRBV3-2) and TRBJ1-1, with no clear D. The V end was cut by 2 bases, the J end by 0 bases, with 7 bases between. Germline CDR1 reads LGHDT; CDR2 reads YNNKEL (reference sequence). The CDR3 has 14 residues. This CDR3 is CASSQSEVNTEAFF. In nucleotides, the CDR3 is TGTGCCAGCAGCCAAAGCGAGGTGAACACTGAAGCTTTCTTT.

V and J are TRBV20-1 and TRBJ1-1; 7 bases match TRBD1. V shed 5 bases and J 8 bases; nucleotides not matched to a gene: 2. CDR3 length: 10 residues. From germline, CDR1 is DFQATT and CDR2 SNEGSKA (reference sequence). CDR3 residues: CSAPDREAFF. The CDR3 DNA is TGCAGTGCTCCGGACAGGGAAGCTTTCTTT.

The chain employs TRBV28 and TRBJ2-7; 9 nucleotides match TRBD2. The CDR3 runs to 15 residues. V lost 7 bases to trimming and J lost 6 bases; unmatched junction nucleotides: 13. Germline V gene lookup returns CDR1 MDHEN and CDR2 SYDVKM. CDR3 region: CASNSNRLAVGEQYF. CDR3 sequence (DNA): TGTGCCAGCAATAGTAATAGACTAGCGGTAGGCGAGCAGTACTTC.

This clone appeared a few times. The rearrangement uses TRBV27 and TRBJ2-5; 7 positions match TRBD2. Germline CDR1 is MNHEY and CDR2 is SMNVEV (reference sequence). The V segment lost 2 bases and the J segment 5 bases; nucleotides outside the gene matches: 8. CDR3 length: 15 residues. CDR3 DNA: TGTGCCAGCAGTTTAGCCCCTCGGGGGGACGAGACCCAGTACTTC. As protein: CASSLAPRGDETQYF.

V is TRBV27 and J is TRBJ1-5; TRBD1 agrees at 8 bases. In germline, CDR1 is MNHEY, CDR2 SMNVEV (reference sequence). The V and J ends lost 3 bases and 6 bases, in that order; junction bases with no gene match: 10. The CDR3 has 16 residues. The CDR3 sequence: CASSFSTPGGAQPQHF. DNA of the CDR3: TGTGCCAGCAGTTTCAGCACCCCAGGGGGCGCTCAGCCCCAGCATTTT.

The rearrangement links TRBV2 to TRBJ1-1; maybe TRBD1 (6 bases). The V end was cut by 8 bases, the J end by 0 bases, with 22 bases between. CDR1 and CDR2 (germline): SNHLY, FYNNEI. CDR3 length equals 17 residues. CDR3 bases: TGTGCCAGCGTCGTCGGAGGTGGGGGCTACATGAACACTGAAGCTTTCTTT. This encodes CASVVGGGGYMNTEAFF.

The chain combines TRBV12-5 with TRBJ1-2; maybe TRBD1 (5 bases). CDR1 and CDR2 from the germline V gene are LGHNT and FRNRAP. CDR3 size: 15 residues. Trimming took 7 bases from V and 5 from J, leaving 20 bases between them. CDR3 coding DNA: TGTGCTAGTGCCCGCGGGACGCCGGAATTATATGGCTACACCTTC. Translating it yields CASARGTPELYGYTF.

This clone has only a few counts. The gene calls are TRBV11-2 and TRBJ1-6; possibly TRBD1 for D (6 bases). The CDR3 has 15 amino acids. Deletions cut 3 bases from V and 8 bases from J, with 14 bases between. Germline lookup yields CDR1 SGHAT and CDR2 FQNNGV. CDR3 sequence: CASSFRDTGYSPLHF. CDR3 nucleotide sequence: TGTGCCAGCAGCTTCCGGGACACCGGGTATTCACCCCTCCACTTT.

The V gene is TRBV28, the J gene TRBJ2-7, with 9 bases fitting TRBD1. This CDR3 contains 14 residues. CDR1 MDHEN and CDR2 SYDVKM come from the germline V gene. V shed 4 bases and J 5 bases; nucleotides not matched to a gene: 6. CDR3 loop: CASSSTGGSHEQYF. The CDR3 nucleotides read TGTGCCAGCAGTTCGACAGGGGGAAGCCACGAGCAGTACTTC.

In nucleotides, the CDR3 is TGTGCCAGCAGCTCCCAGATGAACACCGGGGAGCTGTTTTTT. This encodes CASSSQMNTGELFF. V gene TRBV7-2 combines with J gene TRBJ2-2; D remains ambiguous. V lost 4 bases to trimming and J lost 1 base, with 7 bases between them. The CDR3 covers 14 residues. Germline CDR1 SGHTA, CDR2 FQGNSA.

Only a few counts were recorded for this clone. The V gene is TRBV10-3, the J gene TRBJ1-1; the match to TRBD1 covers 7 bases. The CDR3 has 17 residues. Germline CDR1 is ENHRY and CDR2 is SYGVKD. The ends lost 5 bases at V and 0 bases at J; junction bases unmatched: 12. The CDR3 region has the DNA TGTGCCATCAGTCCGACAGGGCGAGTCGGTGTGAACACTGAAGCTTTCTTT. It translates to CAISPTGRVGVNTEAFF.

This clone occurred a few times. The V call is TRBV20-1, the J call TRBJ2-1; TRBD2 agrees at 12 bases. After removal of 3 bases from V and 7 bases from J, the junction contained 1 base not matched to a gene. CDR1 is DFQATT and CDR2 is SNEGSKA in the germline V gene (reference sequence). This CDR3 has 13 residues. The CDR3 region is CSASTSGRNEQFF. Here the CDR3 DNA reads TGCAGTGCTAGTACTAGCGGGAGGAATGAGCAGTTCTTC.

The V and J genes are TRBV12-3 or TRBV12-4 and TRBJ1-2; tentative D call: TRBD1 (5 bases). The V end lost 8 bases, the J end lost 8 bases, and 18 bases lay between the germline ends. The CDR3 runs 13 residues. CDR3 sequence: CASAWGGVGGYTF. CDR3 bases: TGTGCCAGCGCCTGGGGAGGGGTTGGGGGCTACACCTTC.